The clone carrying this TCR beta chain was detected only a few times. Its specificity is not known. Each CDR3 protein gets one entry after TCRdb re-called the multiplex PCR reads with MiXCR. The table has under 150,000 distinct CDR3 sequences, 21% seen once. Samples came from axillary lymph nodes draining the breast cancer. This entry belongs to a study of breast tumors, draining lymph nodes, adjacent tissues. Study results and caveats: Data fit most tumor T cells coming from lymph node, expanding in tumor. Tumor and nontumor repertoires were significantly more similar in luminal-like than in basal-like breast cancer. That most tumor T cells come from lymph nodes remained unproven. Tumors had less TCR diversity than lymph nodes, more than nontumor tissue.

The CDR3 is made up of 14 amino acids. Trimming took 1 base from V and 10 from J, leaving 13 bases between them. Germline V gene lookup returns CDR1 KGHDR and CDR2 SFDVKD. This chain connects TRBV24-1 to TRBJ2-1, with D possibly TRBD2 on 6 matching bases. The sequenced sample was axillary lymph node tissue. The clonotype comes from a female donor with breast cancer. Some clones in this sample may be carry-over from other donors' samples. The CDR3 DNA reads TGTGCCACCAGTGATTTCAAGGAGGGGCCCGAGCAGTTCTTC. As protein: CATSDFKEGPEQFF.